This passage covers 32 T cell receptor beta chains from one sample sequenced in a study of metastatic and nonmetastatic thyroid tumors. With MiXCR, TCRdb called clones anew from the PCR reads. The table shows about 20,000 clones, with approximately 14% occurring only once. No patient had received any treatment before thyroid surgery. The sample consisted of blood. All receptors derive from a female donor with papillary thyroid cancer or a benign thyroid nodule (not recorded which). Some clones in this sample may be carry-over from other donors' samples.

The V and J genes are TRBV4-2 and TRBJ2-3; D is undetermined. V lost 0 bases to trimming and J lost 4 bases, with 14 bases between them. The length of the CDR3 is 16 residues. The germline CDR1 and CDR2 sequences are LGHNA and YNFKEQ. CDR3 in amino acids: CASSQESIAGADTQYF. The CDR3 nucleotides read TGTGCCAGCAGCCAAGAGTCCATCGCCGGCGCAGATACGCAGTATTTT.

On this clone: A much larger clone differs by one base, so this may be a read error. The CDR3: CASSQDRIGGADSYGYTF. The CDR3 DNA follows: TGCGCCAGCAGCCAAGATCGTATAGGGGGCGCCGACAGCTATGGCTACACCTTC. V and J are TRBV4-1 and TRBJ1-2; 7 bases line up with TRBD1. V gave up 0 bases and J gave up 4 bases; unmatched junction bases: 14. The CDR3 runs to 18 residues. Per the germline V gene, CDR1 is MGHRA and CDR2 is YSYEKL.

This clone was detected many times. The gene calls are TRBV11-1 and TRBJ2-3; 9 bases agree with TRBD2. The CDR3 consists of 16 residues. Germline loops: CDR1 SGHAT, CDR2 FQDESV (reference sequence). V lost 0 bases to trimming and J lost 3 bases; unmatched junction nucleotides: 4. The CDR3 protein is CASSLALAGDTDTQYF. The CDR3 DNA is TGTGCCAGCAGCTTAGCACTAGCGGGTGATACAGATACGCAGTATTTT.

In this sample, this clone turned up many times. The chain joins TRBV20-1 to TRBJ2-1, with a weak D call TRBD1 (5 bases). The CDR3 loop spans 13 amino acids. V was trimmed by 6 bases and J by 4 bases, leaving 13 bases between them. The germline V gene has CDR1 DFQATT and CDR2 SNEGSKA (reference sequence). CDR3 in DNA: TGCAGTGCGGACCAGGGCCGGTACAATGAGCAGTTCTTC. This encodes CSADQGRYNEQFF.

This clone was observed at least ten times. The chain joins TRBV5-6 to TRBJ1-4; D may be TRBD1 (5 bases). There are 16 residues in the CDR3. Germline V gene lookup returns CDR1 SGHDT and CDR2 YYEEEE. Trimming left V 2 bases short and J 0 bases short, with 11 bases between. DNA of the CDR3: TGTGCCAGCAGCTTCGCGGACACCGCAACTAATGAAAAACTGTTTTTT. It is translated as CASSFADTATNEKLFF.

The table lists this clone with a few counts. The chain recombines TRBV19 with TRBJ1-5; no definite D call. V was trimmed by 3 bases and J by 1 base, leaving 7 bases between them. The germline V gene has CDR1 LNHDA and CDR2 SQIVND (reference sequence). The CDR3 has 14 amino acids. The CDR3 loop is CASSIDNSNQPQHF. The DNA of the CDR3 is TGTGCCAGTAGTATTGACAACAGCAATCAGCCCCAGCATTTT.

This clone was found once. The chain uses TRBV11-3 and TRBJ1-1; 7 bases match TRBD1. The CDR3 length is 14 residues. Trimming at V came to 4 bases and at J to 4 bases, leaving 6 bases not matched to a gene. In germline, CDR1 is SGHNT, CDR2 YENEEA. The CDR3 sequence: CASSSTGVSTEAFF. The CDR3, as DNA: TGTGCCAGCAGCTCAACAGGGGTCAGCACTGAAGCTTTCTTT.

V and J are TRBV9 and TRBJ2-2; D not resolved. Trimming stripped 0 bases from V and 7 bases from J, with 13 bases between. CDR1 SGDLS and CDR2 YYNGEE come from the germline V gene. This CDR3 has 15 amino acids. Written as DNA, the CDR3 is TGTGCCAGCAGCGTAGCCGGGTATCAGGTCGGGGAGCTGTTTTTT. Its translation is CASSVAGYQVGELFF.

At least ten counts were recorded for this clone. The chain is built from TRBV5-1 and TRBJ2-7; possibly TRBD1 for D (6 bases). Per germline, CDR1 SGHRS and CDR2 YFSETQ. The CDR3 sequence is 13 residues long. Trimming pared 5 bases from V and 7 bases from J, leaving 16 bases between. CDR3 nucleotides: TGCGCCAGCAGTATCGGGACAATGGGGGAGCAGTACTTC. This gives the protein CASSIGTMGEQYF.

The rearrangement links TRBV11-2 to TRBJ2-7, with D possibly called TRBD1 or TRBD2 (6 bases each). V was shortened by 7 bases and J by 5 bases, with 18 bases between the two germline ends. Germline lookup yields CDR1 SGHAT and CDR2 FQNNGV. The CDR3 loop spans 14 amino acids. Here the CDR3 reads CASTLGGPVNEQYF. The CDR3 coding sequence is TGTGCCAGCACTCTGGGGGGCCCAGTGAACGAGCAGTACTTC.

There are many counts of this clone. This rearrangement joins TRBV29-1 to TRBJ1-1; unclear D gene. Trimming stripped 3 bases from V and 4 bases from J, with 6 bases between. The CDR3 extends over 11 amino acids. Per germline, CDR1 SQVTM and CDR2 ANQGSEA. The CDR3 DNA reads as TGCAGCGTTGAGAGCACCACTGAAGCTTTCTTT. Protein sequence: CSVESTTEAFF.

There are many counts of this clone. A much larger clone is a single base away; this may be a read error. The chain has TRBV12-3 or TRBV12-4 and TRBJ2-3; 15 nucleotides match TRBD2. The CDR3 has 14 amino acids. The CDR3 region is CVSSLTGLAGGQYF. The CDR3 nucleotides read TGTGTCAGCAGTCTGACGGGACTAGCGGGAGGGCAGTATTTT.

This chain links TRBV19 with TRBJ1-6, with 10 bases matching TRBD1. The CDR3 has 15 amino acids. From germline, CDR1 is LNHDA and CDR2 SQIVND (reference sequence). Germline trimming cut 9 bases from V and 7 bases from J; bases unmatched to any gene: 9. As DNA, the CDR3 is TGTGCCAGCGAGCGACGGGACAGGGGCAATTCACCCCTCCACTTT. It specifies CASERRDRGNSPLHF. Looking up the rest from reference TRBV19 and TRBJ1-6 gives the full variable domain: DGGITQSPKYLFRKEGQNVTLSCEQNLNHDAMYWYRQDPGQGLRLIYYSQIVNDFQKGDIAEGYSVSREKKESFPLTVTSAQKNPTAFYLCASERRDRGNSPLHFGNGTRLTVT.

This clone was found many times. This chain links TRBV5-1 with TRBJ1-5, with D unclear. With 0 bases removed from V and 4 bases from J, the gap between germline ends came to 5 bases. Germline V gene sequence: CDR1 SGHRS, CDR2 YFSETQ. The CDR3 is 13 residues long. CDR3 bases: TGCGCCAGCAGCTTGGACGGGAATCAGCCCCAGCATTTT. As protein: CASSLDGNQPQHF.

The J gene is TRBJ2-1, the V gene TRBV11-2, with TRBD2 matching 14 bases. The CDR3 has 16 residues. Germline CDR1 is SGHAT and CDR2 is FQNNGV. V dropped 5 bases and J dropped 7; count of bases not matched to a gene: 7. The CDR3 sequence: CASSTEGTSGGNEQFF. CDR3 DNA: TGTGCCAGCAGCACTGAGGGGACTAGCGGGGGTAATGAGCAGTTCTTC.

A word on this clone: At one of its ends the junction is not consistent with the germline gene, which may arise from a read error. The CDR3 is CSAGQCGTQPQHF. The CDR3 bases are TGTAGTGCAGGACAGTGTGGGACCCAGCCCCAGCATTTT. This chain uses TRBV20-1 with TRBJ1-5; the D gene is possibly TRBD1 (6 bases). CDR1 is DFQATT and CDR2 is SNEGSKA in the germline V gene (reference sequence). The CDR3 sequence is 13 residues long.

This clone was detected many times. V gene TRBV4-1 combines with J gene TRBJ2-1; a possible D gene is TRBD1 (5 bases). Germline CDR1 MGHRA, CDR2 YSYEKL. The germline V and J ends were trimmed by 5 bases and 9 bases, with 23 bases remaining between them. The CDR3 is 16 amino acids. The CDR3: CASSSEKGKVIGEQFF. CDR3 nucleotides: TGCGCCAGCAGCTCAGAAAAGGGGAAGGTCATAGGTGAGCAGTTCTTC.

This clone was recorded many times. The V and J genes are TRBV3-1 and TRBJ1-4; D uncertain. CDR3 size: 14 residues. Germline V gene sequence: CDR1 LGHDT, CDR2 YNNKEL (reference sequence). V gave up 1 base and J gave up 4 bases, with 7 bases separating them. DNA of the CDR3: TGTGCCAGCAGCCAAGGGACTCTTAATGAAAAACTGTTTTTT. Translated, it gives CASSQGTLNEKLFF.

With regard to this clone: Germline and junction disagree at one end, which may indicate a read error. The CDR3 reads CASSKGLASSRNTGERFF. The DNA for the CDR3 is TGTGCCAGCAGTAAGGGACTAGCGAGCTCTCGGAACACCGGGGAGCGGTTTTTT. This sequence joins TRBV6-2 or TRBV6-3 and TRBJ2-2, with 10 bases matching TRBD2. The CDR3 contains 18 residues. Germline V CDR1 and CDR2: MNHEY, SVGEGT.

In its sample, this clone was seen many times. V and J are TRBV6-5 and TRBJ1-5; D unclear. V was shortened by 2 bases and J by 0 bases, with 17 bases between the two germline ends. This CDR3 spans 18 amino acids. Germline V gives CDR1 MNHEY, CDR2 SVGAGI. In DNA, the CDR3 is TGTGCCAGCAGTTACCCGGTGCCGGCACTCAATAGCAATCAGCCCCAGCATTTT. It yields the protein CASSYPVPALNSNQPQHF.

This clone occurred many times. A much larger clonotype is one base distant, so this may be a read error. Within the sample, other DNA sequences also encode this same CDR3. This CDR3 reads CASRPGPDNEQFF. As DNA, the CDR3 is TGTGCTAGCAGACCCGGACCAGACAATGAGCAGTTCTTC. The chain joins TRBV28 to TRBJ2-1; D not resolved. The CDR3 sequence is 13 residues long. CDR1 MDHEN and CDR2 SYDVKM come from the germline V gene.

The V and J genes are TRBV6-1 and TRBJ2-7, with TRBD1 matching 10 bases. The germline gives CDR1 MNHNS, CDR2 SASEGT. The V and J ends lost 7 bases and 1 base, in that order; junction bases with no gene match: 7. The CDR3 spans 15 residues. The CDR3 DNA reads as TGTGCCAGCAAGACCGGGACAGGGGTTTCCTACGAGCAGTACTTC. Its protein product is CASKTGTGVSYEQYF.

The genes are TRBV5-4 and TRBJ2-1; 14 bases line up with TRBD2. The CDR3 covers 19 residues. The germline V gene encodes CDR1 SGHNT and CDR2 YYREEE (reference sequence). V lost 0 bases to trimming and J lost 2 bases; unmatched junction nucleotides: 7. DNA of the CDR3: TGTGCCAGCAGCTTGGGACTAGCGGGAGGGCCCGGCGCCTACAATGAGCAGTTCTTC. Its protein product is CASSLGLAGGPGAYNEQFF.

Many counts were recorded for this clone. This chain connects TRBV11-2 to TRBJ2-3, with D unresolved. The CDR3 length is 15 residues. Trimming left V 4 bases short and J 0 bases short, with 11 bases between. From germline, CDR1 is SGHAT and CDR2 FQNNGV. CDR3 nucleotide sequence: TGTGCCAGCAGCTCAACGGGTGGGAGCACAGATACGCAGTATTTT. Protein sequence: CASSSTGGSTDTQYF.

This clone was found many times. The V gene is TRBV20-1, the J gene TRBJ1-1; D is undetermined. CDR1 DFQATT and CDR2 SNEGSKA come from the germline V gene (reference sequence). Trimming stripped 8 bases from V and 0 bases from J, with 16 bases between. The CDR3 sequence is 14 residues long. The CDR3 sequence: CSFIGQPLNTEAFF. CDR3 sequence (DNA): TGCAGTTTTATTGGTCAGCCACTGAACACTGAAGCTTTCTTT.

This clone was seen many times. The CDR3 nucleotides are TGTGCCAGCAGCGTAGTCCCCCGGGGGGGGAACACCGGGGAGCTGTTTTTT. It encodes CASSVVPRGGNTGELFF. The V call is TRBV9, the J call TRBJ2-2, with 8 nucleotides matching TRBD2. CDR3 length: 17 residues. Germline V lookup: CDR1 SGDLS, CDR2 YYNGEE. The ends lost 0 bases at V and 1 base at J; junction bases unmatched: 5.

Turning to this clone: A much larger clonotype is one base distant, so this may be a read error. This chain uses TRBV30 with TRBJ1-4; no clear D. The CDR3 consists of 13 residues. Germline V gives CDR1 GTSNPN, CDR2 SVGIG (reference sequence). The CDR3: CAWRGWANEKLLF. The CDR3 nucleotides read TGTGCCTGGAGAGGGTGGGCTAATGAAAAACTGCTTTTT.

This clone occurred many times. A much larger clone lies a single base off, so this may be a read error. J is TRBJ2-2 and V is TRBV6-1; D unresolved. V was cut by 10 bases and J by 3 bases, with 9 bases left in between. The CDR3 has 12 residues. Per the germline V gene, CDR1 is MNHNS and CDR2 is SASEGT. CDR3 region: CATHVYTGELFF. Here the CDR3 DNA reads TGTGCCACACACGTGTACACCGGGGAGCTGTTTTTT.

This chain links TRBV6-1 with TRBJ1-2; a weak D match, TRBD1 (6 bases). V was shortened by 6 bases and J by 5 bases, with 13 bases between the two germline ends. Per germline, CDR1 MNHNS and CDR2 SASEGT. The CDR3 consists of 13 residues. The CDR3 DNA reads TGTGCCAGCAGCACGGGGGGCGGATATGGCTACACCTTC. Its protein is CASSTGGGYGYTF.

This clone was observed many times. J is TRBJ2-7 and V is TRBV4-3, with TRBD2 identical over 8 bases. The germline V gene has CDR1 LGHNA and CDR2 YSLEER. V gave up 0 bases and J gave up 2 bases; unmatched junction bases: 9. This CDR3 is built from 17 residues. DNA of the CDR3: TGCGCCAGCAGCCAAGAAATCATTAGCGGGACGGCCTACGAGCAGTACTTC. Amino acid sequence: CASSQEIISGTAYEQYF.

This clone was seen only once. The CDR3 coding sequence is TGCAGTGCTACCCCCGGGACAGGGAACACCGGGGAGCTGTTTTTT. Its protein product is CSATPGTGNTGELFF. The rearrangement links TRBV20-1 to TRBJ2-2, with 8 bases fitting TRBD1. The ends lost 4 bases at V and 1 base at J; junction bases unmatched: 5. The CDR3 loop spans 15 amino acids. The germline CDR1 and CDR2 sequences are DFQATT and SNEGSKA (reference sequence).

This clone came up many times. The chain is built from TRBV12-3 or TRBV12-4 and TRBJ2-1; 9 bases map to TRBD1. The ends lost 4 bases at V and 8 bases at J; junction bases unmatched: 18. The CDR3 is 18 residues long. The CDR3 DNA follows: TGTGCCAGCAGTTACAGGGACAGGGTAAGGGGATTAGGGGATGAGCAGTTCTTC. It yields the protein CASSYRDRVRGLGDEQFF.